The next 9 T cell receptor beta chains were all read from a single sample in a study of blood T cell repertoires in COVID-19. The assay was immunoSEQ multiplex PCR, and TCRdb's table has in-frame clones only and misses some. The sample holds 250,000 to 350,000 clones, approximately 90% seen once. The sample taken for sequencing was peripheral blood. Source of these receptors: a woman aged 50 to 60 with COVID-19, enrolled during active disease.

In nucleotides, the CDR3 is TGTGCCAGCAGCGCAGGACAGTCGATCTCTGGAAACACCATATATTTT. It encodes CASSAGQSISGNTIYF. This chain uses TRBV9 with TRBJ1-3; possible D gene TRBD1, 6 bases. The CDR3 loop spans 16 amino acids. Trimming removed 3 bases from V and 0 bases from J, with 13 bases in between. Germline assignment: CDR1 SGDLS and CDR2 YYNGEE.

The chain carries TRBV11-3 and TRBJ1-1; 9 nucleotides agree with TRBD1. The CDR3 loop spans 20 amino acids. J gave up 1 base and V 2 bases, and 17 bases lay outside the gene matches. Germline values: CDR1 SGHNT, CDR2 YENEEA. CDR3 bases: TGTGCCAGCAGCTTATATTCCACTCTCAGACAGGGGGGACGGAACACTGAAGCTTTCTTT. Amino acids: CASSLYSTLRQGGRNTEAFF.

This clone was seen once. The CDR3 DNA is TGTGCCACCAGCAGAGAGGGAGAGGGCTACGAGCAGTACTTC. Translated: CATSREGEGYEQYF. The rearrangement uses TRBV15 and TRBJ2-7; D is perhaps TRBD2 (5 bases). This CDR3 is built from 14 residues. V lost 0 bases and J lost 3, with 9 bases in between. Germline V CDR1 and CDR2: LNHNV, YYDKDF (reference sequence).

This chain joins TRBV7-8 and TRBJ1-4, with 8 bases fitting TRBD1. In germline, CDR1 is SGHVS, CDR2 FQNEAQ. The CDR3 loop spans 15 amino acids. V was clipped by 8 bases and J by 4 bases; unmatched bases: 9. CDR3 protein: CASRGPGQGNEKLFF. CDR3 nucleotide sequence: TGTGCCAGCCGCGGCCCCGGACAGGGTAATGAAAAACTGTTTTTT. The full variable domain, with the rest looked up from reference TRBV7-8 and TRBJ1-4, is GAGVSQSPRYKVAKRGQDVALRCDPISGHVSLFWYQQALGQGPEFLTYFQNEAQLDKSGLPSDRFFAERPEGSVSTLKIQRTQQEDSAVYLCASRGPGQGNEKLFFGSGTQLSVL.

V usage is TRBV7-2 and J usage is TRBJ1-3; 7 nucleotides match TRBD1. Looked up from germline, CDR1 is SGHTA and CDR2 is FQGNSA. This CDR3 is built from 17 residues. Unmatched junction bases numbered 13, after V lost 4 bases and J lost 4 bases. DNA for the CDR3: TGTGCCAGCAGCTATCCGGCCAACAGGGGTGACGGAAACACCATATATTTT. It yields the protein CASSYPANRGDGNTIYF.

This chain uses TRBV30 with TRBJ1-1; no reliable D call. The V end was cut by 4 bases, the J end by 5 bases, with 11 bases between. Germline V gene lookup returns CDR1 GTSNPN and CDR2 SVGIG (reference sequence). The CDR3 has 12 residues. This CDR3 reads CAWIRGNTEAFF. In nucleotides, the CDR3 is TGTGCCTGGATTCGAGGGAATACTGAAGCTTTCTTT.

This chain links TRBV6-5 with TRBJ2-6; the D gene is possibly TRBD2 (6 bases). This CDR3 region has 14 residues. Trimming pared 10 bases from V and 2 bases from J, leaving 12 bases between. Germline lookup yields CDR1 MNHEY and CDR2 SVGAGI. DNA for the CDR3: TGTGCCACCTTGGGAGGCGCTGGGGCCAACGTCCTGACTTTC. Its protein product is CATLGGAGANVLTF.

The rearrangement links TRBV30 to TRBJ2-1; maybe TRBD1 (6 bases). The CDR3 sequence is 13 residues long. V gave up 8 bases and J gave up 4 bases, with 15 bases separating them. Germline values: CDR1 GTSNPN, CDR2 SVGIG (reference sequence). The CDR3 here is CAHTGHLYNEQFF. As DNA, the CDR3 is TGTGCCCATACGGGACACCTATACAATGAGCAGTTCTTC.

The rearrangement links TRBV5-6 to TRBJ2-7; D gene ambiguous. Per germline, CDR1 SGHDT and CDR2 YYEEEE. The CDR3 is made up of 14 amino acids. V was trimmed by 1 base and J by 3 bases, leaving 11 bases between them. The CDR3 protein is CASSLLGYGYEQYF. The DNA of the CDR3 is TGTGCCAGCAGCTTGCTCGGGTACGGCTACGAGCAGTACTTC.